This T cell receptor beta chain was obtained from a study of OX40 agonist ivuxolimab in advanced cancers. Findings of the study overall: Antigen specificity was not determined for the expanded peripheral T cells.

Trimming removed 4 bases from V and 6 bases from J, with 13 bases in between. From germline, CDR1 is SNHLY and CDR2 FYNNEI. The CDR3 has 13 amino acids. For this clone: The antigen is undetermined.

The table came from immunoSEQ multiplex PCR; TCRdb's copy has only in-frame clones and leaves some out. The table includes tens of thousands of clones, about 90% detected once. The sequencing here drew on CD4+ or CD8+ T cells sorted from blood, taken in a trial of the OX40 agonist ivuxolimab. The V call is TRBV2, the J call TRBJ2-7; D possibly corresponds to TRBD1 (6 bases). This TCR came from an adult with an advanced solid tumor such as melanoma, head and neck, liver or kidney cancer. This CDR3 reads CASSVQGNLEQYF. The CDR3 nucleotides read TGTGCCAGCAGTGTCCAGGGGAACCTCGAGCAGTACTTC. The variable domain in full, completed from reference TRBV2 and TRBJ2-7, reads EPEVTQTPSHQVTQMGQEVILRCVPISNHLYFYWYRQILGQKVEFLVSFYNNEISEKSEIFDDQFSVERPDGSNFTLKIRSTKLEDSAMYFCASSVQGNLEQYFGPGTRLTVT.